These 5 T cell receptor beta chains originate from one sample sequenced in a study of long-term antiretroviral therapy in people with HIV (dated by TCRdb to 2022 to 2024). The immunoSEQ hsTCRB v3.0 assay was used at survey level resolution for TRB variable region sequencing. The table was pulled from immuneACCESS by TCRdb, which kept in-frame rearrangements only. Such tables lose some clones; where checked, under half of the loss comes from unresolved V genes, and the rest has no known cause. This sample is represented by 12,000 or so clones; approximately 79% of them were singletons. The ten largest clonotypes hold around a tenth of the sample. Sequences were derived from unsorted PBMCs, sampled 0.8 years before starting antiretroviral therapy. Every receptor here comes from a woman in her thirties or forties with HIV.

The chain combines TRBV6-1 with TRBJ2-7, with unresolved D. In germline, CDR1 is MNHNS, CDR2 SASEGT. The length of the CDR3 is 17 residues. The ends were cut back, 2 bases at V and 5 bases at J, with 22 bases in the middle. The CDR3 nucleotides read TGTGCCAGCAGTGAACTGTTGGAGCAGACCTTCAGGCACGAGCAGTACTTC. It translates to CASSELLEQTFRHEQYF.

CDR3 sequence (DNA): TGTGCTAGTGGTTTGGCAATAGGGACACGGACTGAAAAACTGTTTTTT. Translated, it gives CASGLAIGTRTEKLFF. The chain is built from TRBV12-5 and TRBJ1-4; tentatively, D is TRBD1 (6 bases). V shed 1 base and J shed 7 bases, with 16 bases lying between them. Per germline, CDR1 LGHNT and CDR2 FRNRAP. This CDR3 is 16 amino acids long. The whole variable domain, filled in from reference TRBV12-5 and TRBJ1-4, reads DARVTQTPRHKVTEMGQEVTMRCQPILGHNTVFWYRQTMMQGLELLAYFRNRAPLDDSGMPKDRFSAEMPDATLATLKIQPSEPRDSAVYFCASGLAIGTRTEKLFFGSGTQLSVL.

The rearrangement joins TRBV5-1 to TRBJ2-2; 12 bases map to TRBD2. Germline trimming cut 3 bases from V and 4 bases from J; bases unmatched to any gene: 4. Germline-derived CDR1 and CDR2 are SGHRS and YFSETQ. The CDR3 extends over 16 amino acids. This CDR3 reads CASSWELAGGTGELFF. CDR3 bases: TGCGCCAGCAGCTGGGAACTAGCGGGAGGCACCGGGGAGCTGTTTTTT.

The chain couples TRBV2 to TRBJ2-3; a weak D match, TRBD2 (5 bases). CDR3 length equals 14 residues. Germline lookup yields CDR1 SNHLY and CDR2 FYNNEI. V gave up 4 bases and J gave up 1 base, with 9 bases separating them. CDR3 region: CASSASRGTDTQYF. The CDR3 bases are TGTGCCAGCAGTGCCTCGCGGGGCACAGATACGCAGTATTTT.

The chain is built from TRBV27 and TRBJ1-5; D possibly corresponds to TRBD1 (6 bases). The germline gives CDR1 MNHEY, CDR2 SMNVEV (reference sequence). This CDR3 has 19 residues. V lost 0 bases, J lost 3 bases, and 21 bases lay in between. CDR3 sequence reads: CASSLSPRGGGTLNQPQHF. In DNA form, the CDR3 reads TGTGCCAGCAGTTTATCACCGCGAGGGGGAGGGACCCTCAATCAGCCCCAGCATTTT.